This T cell receptor beta chain was documented in a study of lymphopenia after photon versus proton radiotherapy. The repertoire was sequenced with immunoSEQ multiplex PCR; TCRdb's copy has only in-frame clones and lacks some. The sample lists tens of thousands of clones, around 83% occurring once. The V gene end was trimmed by 4 bases and the J gene end by 5 bases; junction bases not matched to a gene: 12. The CDR3 has 16 residues. Per the germline V gene, CDR1 is LNHDA and CDR2 is SQIVND (reference sequence). The chain employs TRBV19 and TRBJ1-2; 8 bases are a match to TRBD1. The TCR sequence derives from a man aged 45-60 years with gastric cancer. The sequenced sample was peripheral blood, obtained from a patient treated with photon-based radiotherapy. CDR3 coding DNA: TGTGCCAGTAGTAAGGGACAGGTCCAACGTTGGTATGGCTACACCTTC. This encodes CASSKGQVQRWYGYTF.